Presented here are 15 T cell receptor beta chains from one specimen sequenced in a study of T cells in women clearing cervical HPV infection. Sequenced by immunoSEQ multiplex PCR; TCRdb stores in-frame clones only, minus some. The sample includes 20,000 to 25,000 clones. The material sequenced was blood buffy coat. Every receptor here comes from a woman aged 18 to 69 with a cervical HPV16 infection that either progressed to CIN3+ or cleared (not recorded which).

A remark on this clone: The read ends 3 residues early relative to the CDR3; the germline J gene fills the gap. The V and J genes are TRBV5-1 and TRBJ2-7; D not resolved. Germline V gene sequence: CDR1 SGHRS, CDR2 YFSETQ. CDR3 length equals 14 residues. The germline V and J ends were trimmed by 4 bases and 2 bases, with 13 bases remaining between them. The CDR3 bases that were read are TGCGCCAGCAGCCTCGACCCCGACACCTACGAG. It specifies CASSLDPDTYE. Given in full, the CDR3 is CASSLDPDTYEQYF. Filled out from reference TRBV5-1 and TRBJ2-7, the complete variable domain reads KAGVTQTPRYLIKTRGQQVTLSCSPISGHRSVSWYQQTPGQGLQFLFEYFSETQRNKGNFPGRFSGRQFSNSRSEMNVSTLELGDSALYLCASSLDPDTYEQYFGPGTRLTVT.

For this clone: Sequencing ends 3 residues short of the CDR3 end; the germline J gene provides the rest. The genes are TRBV7-2 and TRBJ1-1; the match to TRBD1 covers 7 bases. The CDR3 sequence is 15 residues long. Germline V gene lookup returns CDR1 SGHTA and CDR2 FQGNSA. Losses at the gene ends were 4 bases for V and 5 bases for J; bases not matched to a gene: 10. The CDR3 sequence: CASSSAGGGRTEAFF. The sequenced CDR3 bases are TGTGCCAGCAGCTCGGCAGGGGGTGGACGGACTGAA. Complete variable domain (other parts from reference TRBV7-2 and TRBJ1-1): GAGVSQSPSNKVTEKGKDVELRCDPISGHTALYWYRQSLGQGLEFLIYFQGNSAPDKSGLPSDRFSAERTGGSVSTLTIQRTQQEDSAVYLCASSSAGGGRTEAFFGQGTRLTVV.

Concerning this clone: The sequence runs out 3 residues before the end of the CDR3; the remainder is reconstructed from the germline J gene. This chain joins TRBV29-1 and TRBJ1-4; 9 bases agree with TRBD1. The junction had 7 bases not matched to a gene; V was cut back by 6 bases and J by 5 bases. The CDR3 consists of 14 residues. Germline V CDR1 and CDR2: SQVTM, ANQGSEA. The CDR3 bases that were read are TGCAGCGTGCTCTTGACAGGGGGAAATGAAAAA. It yields the protein CSVLLTGGNEK. The CDR3 as a whole reads CSVLLTGGNEKLFF.

Concerning this clone itself: Read data end 3 residues before the CDR3 end; the end is taken from the germline J gene. The rearrangement links TRBV5-8 to TRBJ2-1; D remains ambiguous. This CDR3 has 13 amino acids. The V gene's germline CDR1 is SGHTS and CDR2 YDEGEE. V gave up 0 bases and J gave up 4 bases, with 5 bases separating them. The CDR3 sequence: CASSLGQYNEQFF. The part of the CDR3 DNA that was read is TGTGCCAGCAGCTTGGGACAATACAATGAG. Full variable domain (missing parts from reference TRBV5-8 and TRBJ2-1): EAGVTQSPTHLIKTRGQQATLRCSPISGHTSVYWYQQALGLGLQFLLWYDEGEERNRGNFPPRFSGRQFPNYSSELNVNALELEDSALYLCASSLGQYNEQFFGPGTRLTVL.

As to this clone: With the read ending 3 residues before the CDR3 end, the germline J gene is used to fill in that end. J is TRBJ1-6 and V is TRBV29-1; 7 bases line up with TRBD1. This CDR3 has 13 amino acids. J gave up 7 bases and V 6 bases, and 6 bases lay outside the gene matches. Germline CDR1 SQVTM, CDR2 ANQGSEA. The CDR3 DNA, read in part, is TGCAGCGTCCGACAGGGAGGGAATTCACCC. Translation: CSVRQGGNSP. The whole CDR3 protein is CSVRQGGNSPLHF. Full variable domain (outside the CDR3, taken from reference TRBV29-1 and TRBJ1-6): SAVISQKPSRDICQRGTSLTIQCQVDSQVTMMFWYRQQPGQSLTLIATANQGSEATYESGFVIDKFPISRPNLTFSTLTVSNMSPEDSSIYLCSVRQGGNSPLHFGNGTRLTVT.

CDR3 bases read: TGCGCCAGCAGCCCGGGACAGGGAGGTGGCTCTGAA. It codes for CASSPGQGGGSE. The entire CDR3 is CASSPGQGGGSEAFF. The chain employs TRBV5-1 and TRBJ1-1; the match to TRBD1 covers 9 bases. The read halts 3 residues ahead of the CDR3 end, with the missing end drawn from the germline J gene. This CDR3 comprises 15 residues. In germline, CDR1 is SGHRS, CDR2 YFSETQ. J was trimmed by 6 bases and V by 4 bases; bases with no gene match: 10.

Of note for this clone: The CDR3 is cut off 3 residues early in the read; its end comes from the germline J gene. The V gene is TRBV7-2, the J gene TRBJ2-7; 8 nucleotides align to TRBD2. The CDR3 contains 14 residues. The J segment lost 3 bases and the V segment lost 5 bases, leaving 6 bases of the junction unmatched. CDR1 is SGHTA, CDR2 FQGNSA, per germline. CDR3 bases read: TGTGCCAGCAGCCTCCCGGGACTAGTCTACGAG. Encoded protein: CASSLPGLVYE. The whole CDR3 region reads CASSLPGLVYEQYF.

Turning to this clone: The read finishes 3 residues shy of the CDR3 end, and the germline J gene is used to complete it. The chain carries TRBV19 and TRBJ1-5, with 8 bases identical to TRBD1. The CDR3 runs 15 residues. V shed 5 bases, J shed 4 bases, and the junction held 7 bases outside the gene matches. Germline CDR1 reads LNHDA; CDR2 reads SQIVND (reference sequence). CDR3 DNA, as far as it was read: TGTGCCAGTAGTCTCGGACAGGGAGGGAATCAGCCC. The encoded protein is CASSLGQGGNQP. The whole CDR3 is CASSLGQGGNQPQHF.

Regarding this clone: The CDR3 extends 3 residues past the end of the read, so its final part is completed from the germline J gene. The chain carries TRBV12-3 or TRBV12-4 and TRBJ2-3, with TRBD2 matching 7 bases. J was trimmed by 4 bases and V by 4 bases; bases with no gene match: 5. The CDR3 totals 14 residues. The sequenced CDR3 bases are TGTGCCAGCAGTTGGGGGGGGTCCGCAGATACG. Translating it yields CASSWGGSADT. The whole CDR3 region reads CASSWGGSADTQYF.

As to this clone: The read halts 3 residues ahead of the CDR3 end, with the missing end drawn from the germline J gene. The chain employs TRBV7-3 and TRBJ2-1; D is possibly TRBD1 (6 bases). With 0 bases removed from V and 5 bases from J, the gap between germline ends came to 11 bases. Germline V CDR1 and CDR2: SGHTA, FQGTGA. This CDR3 region has 15 residues. Incomplete CDR3 DNA: TGTGCCAGCAGCTTAACGGGGACACGTAACAATGAG. It specifies CASSLTGTRNNE. From start to end, the CDR3 is CASSLTGTRNNEQFF.

Notes on this clone: The read falls 3 residues short of the CDR3 end, and the missing part is taken from the germline J gene. The V and J genes are TRBV5-4 and TRBJ2-5; TRBD2 matches at 9 bases. Looked up from germline, CDR1 is SGHNT and CDR2 is YYREEE (reference sequence). V was clipped by 0 bases and J by 4 bases; unmatched bases: 4. There are 15 residues in the CDR3. The CDR3 protein is CASSLGGGASETQYF. The sequenced part of the CDR3 DNA is TGTGCCAGCAGCTTGGGCGGGGGGGCCTCAGAGACC.

About this clone: The read gets to within 3 residues of the CDR3 end, and the germline J gene fills in the rest. V gene TRBV5-4 combines with J gene TRBJ1-2; D gene unclear. The V gene lost 1 base and the J gene lost 4 bases, with 11 bases spanning the gap. CDR1 and CDR2 from the germline V gene are SGHNT and YYREEE (reference sequence). CDR3 size: 14 residues. CDR3: CASSLSRGSYGYTF. CDR3 bases read: TGTGCCAGCAGCTTGTCTCGTGGCAGCTATGGC.

In the case of this clone: The read ends 3 residues early relative to the CDR3; the germline J gene fills the gap. The chain links TRBV7-2 to TRBJ2-3; tentatively, D is TRBD2 (6 bases). The germline CDR1 and CDR2 sequences are SGHTA and FQGNSA. Deletions cut 4 bases from V and 0 bases from J, with 11 bases between. The CDR3 spans 15 residues. CDR3 DNA (partial): TGTGCCAGCAGCTCCGTCGGGGGAAGCACAGATACG. Its protein product is CASSSVGGSTDT. The whole CDR3 reads CASSSVGGSTDTQYF.

As to this clone: The CDR3 is cut off 3 residues early in the read; its end comes from the germline J gene. The chain carries TRBV7-2 and TRBJ2-1; 9 positions agree with TRBD1. The CDR3 loop spans 14 amino acids. CDR1 is SGHTA, CDR2 FQGNSA, per germline. Losses at the gene ends were 3 bases for V and 5 bases for J; bases not matched to a gene: 2. The CDR3: CASSFRTGDNEQFF. Partial CDR3 DNA: TGTGCCAGCAGCTTTAGGACAGGGGACAATGAG.

This clone is labeled medium-sized based on frequency. The DNA ends 3 residues before the CDR3 does, and the rest of the CDR3 is filled in from the germline J gene. The chain employs TRBV18 and TRBJ1-2; D call uncertain. Trimming removed 3 bases from V and 5 bases from J, with 13 bases in between. The CDR3 runs to 14 residues. The germline V gene encodes CDR1 KGHSH and CDR2 LQKENI. CDR3 protein: CASSPPTIQYGYTF. CDR3 DNA, as far as it was read: TGTGCCAGCTCACCCCCCACAATCCAGTATGGC. Filled out from reference TRBV18 and TRBJ1-2, the complete variable domain reads NAGVMQNPRHLVRRRGQEARLRCSPMKGHSHVYWYRQLPEEGLKFMVYLQKENIIDESGMPKERFSAEFPKEGPSILRIQQVVRGDSAAYFCASSPPTIQYGYTFGSGTRLTVV.